This T cell receptor beta chain was obtained from a study of shared clonotypes between healthy human individuals. Study as a whole: Each donor contributed plates that comprised three CD4 naive, three CD4 memory, two CD8 naive and one CD8 memory.

Libraries were prepared by immunoSEQ multiplex PCR; TCRdb keeps only in-frame clonotypes and omits some of them. The profile shows 450,000 to 700,000 clones, just under 97% of them singletons. Positively selected for CCR7, the CD45RO-negative cells used as naive CD8 cells excluded terminally differentiated effector memory CD45RA+ cells. Study results and limitations: On the whole, naive subsets had larger estimated richness than memory subsets had.

Germline V lookup: CDR1 WSHSY, CDR2 SAAADI. Trimming took off 4 bases at V and 5 bases at J, with 6 bases between the two ends. This CDR3 comprises 11 residues. In the case of this clone: The antigen is undetermined.

The J gene is TRBJ2-7, the V gene TRBV10-2, with no clear D. Sequencing was performed on naive CD8+ T cells sorted from blood. The clonotype comes from a woman under 40 in good health. The CDR3 nucleotides read TGCGCCAGCAGTGCACGGGACGAGCAGTACTTC. Amino acids: CASSARDEQYF.